The rows below give T cell receptor beta chains drawn from one sample of a study of Graves' ophthalmopathy and Graves' hyperthyroidism. In TCRdb, the multiplex PCR reads were re-called with MiXCR into one record per CDR3 protein. The sample lists about 1.1 million distinct CDR3 sequences, 35% to 40% occurring once. The sequenced sample was peripheral blood or thyroid tissue (not recorded which). Receptor source: an adult man with Graves' hyperthyroidism. Each CDR3 is given with its conserved first and last residue. D genes are given only for firm matches.

v_call d_call cdr3_length cdr3_aa
TRBV9 NA 13 CASREANTGELFF
TRBV20-1 TRBD1 13 CSAPGQVEETQYF
TRBV5-5 NA 17 CASSYSSGQDINSPLHF
TRBV10-3 TRBD1 14 CAISEGTGKEKLFF
TRBV10-3 NA 12 CAIGVTAYEQYF
TRBV29-1 NA 15 CSPEEGTDYNSPLHF
TRBV7-2 NA 14 CASSFLGSSYEQYF
TRBV7-9 TRBD1 17 CASSQGQGATSNTEAFF
TRBV24-1 TRBD1 15 CATLTGGLRGNTIYF
TRBV2 NA 14 CASSRRGTHYEQYF
TRBV12-3/TRBV12-4 NA 14 CASSFGEGNQPQHF
TRBV11-2 TRBD2 13 CASRAREVYEQYF
TRBV10-3 NA 15 CASSVAAGMSDTQYF
TRBV29-1 TRBD1 19 CSVAQQGQGFSLGRNEQYF
TRBV20-1 NA 13 CSASEGRNSPLHF
TRBV6-6 NA 14 CASRYDLGGLEAFF
TRBV19 TRBD1 12 CASKNRGVGYTF
TRBV27 NA 11 CAVHEGGRYTF
TRBV13 TRBD2 17 CASSNRDYSSGANVLTF
TRBV25-1 NA 8 CRNEKLFF
TRBV20-1 NA 16 CSAPYRRGSSSGTQYF
TRBV19 NA 14 CASSIGGESYEQYF
TRBV7-2 TRBD2 16 CASSLVAGGPSHEQYF
TRBV5-8 TRBD2 17 CASRPPGLAGGPYEQYF
TRBV28 TRBD1 14 CASSRDRGPYGYTF
TRBV14 NA 14 CASSRDINTGELFF
TRBV5-1 NA 16 CASSLATLRERYGYTF
TRBV24-1 TRBD1 15 CATQDRDEQRETQYF
TRBV7-8 TRBD1 16 CASSLIVTGTEQPQHF
TRBV20-1 NA 13 CSAIDRLKETQYF